Listed here is a single T cell receptor (beta chain). The antigen remains undetermined. Once extracted for a subset, genomic DNA was divided evenly among several immunoSEQ plates. Sorted-subset replicate PCR reactions contained 200 to 250 ng DNA, corresponding to some 30,000 T cell genomes. Data came from immunoSEQ multiplex PCR; TCRdb stores just in-frame clones and leaves some out. The sample consists of roughly 320,000 clones, around 86% of them appearing once. This sample was taken from a study of shared clonotypes between healthy human individuals. Study results and caveats: Though the depth was large, rarefaction showed that sorted-subset sequencing was incomplete.

Trimming took off 5 bases at V and 8 bases at J, with 11 bases between the two ends. The germline CDR1 and CDR2 sequences are MNHEY and SVGAGI. This CDR3 comprises 12 residues. Donation came from healthy HIV-negative adults that had no recent acute infections or vaccinations. This receptor was identified in a man aged 18 to 30 in good health. The chain has TRBV6-5 and TRBJ2-3; D is possibly TRBD1 (7 bases). Sequences were obtained from memory CD8+ T cells sorted from blood. Subset in this sample: CD45RO+ cells pooled with CCR7-negative TemRA cells. The CDR3 loop is CASSPGGGTQYF. As DNA, the CDR3 is TGTGCCAGCAGTCCAGGGGGAGGTACGCAGTATTTT.